Following are 13 T cell receptor beta chains from one sample sequenced in a study of blood T cell repertoires in COVID-19. Sequencing used immunoSEQ multiplex PCR; TCRdb keeps in-frame clones, though not all of them. The repertoire includes about 150,000 clones, 83% of them detected once, and 9.5% to 13% sits in the top ten. The sample taken for sequencing was peripheral blood. These receptor sequences come from a woman in her fifties or sixties with COVID-19, enrolled during active disease.

The V gene is TRBV6-5, the J gene TRBJ2-1; 8 nucleotides match TRBD1. CDR1 MNHEY and CDR2 SVGAGI come from the germline V gene. The CDR3 sequence is 14 residues long. After removal of 5 bases from V and 5 bases from J, the junction contained 5 bases not matched to a gene. CDR3 nucleotides: TGTGCCAGCAGTACTTGGACAGGGAACAATGAGCAGTTCTTC. Amino acid sequence: CASSTWTGNNEQFF.

The genes are TRBV2 and TRBJ1-1; 9 bases are a match to TRBD1. V lost 7 bases to trimming and J lost 6 bases; unmatched junction nucleotides: 6. The CDR3 spans 13 residues. Looked up from germline, CDR1 is SNHLY and CDR2 is FYNNEI. The CDR3 nucleotides are TGTGCCAGCAAAGGACAGGGGAAACCTGAAGCTTTCTTT. It yields the protein CASKGQGKPEAFF.

This sequence joins TRBV6-5 and TRBJ2-6; unclear D gene. From germline, CDR1 is MNHEY and CDR2 SVGAGI. The CDR3 spans 15 residues. Trimming cost V 4 bases and J 1 base, with 8 bases left between them. The CDR3 bases are TGTGCCAGCAGTTCCTCCGGGTCTGGGGCCAACGTCCTGACTTTC. It translates to CASSSSGSGANVLTF.

The rearrangement links TRBV2 to TRBJ1-1; 7 bases agree with TRBD1. In germline, CDR1 is SNHLY, CDR2 FYNNEI. There are 14 residues in the CDR3. The trim removed 6 bases at V and 0 bases at J, leaving 4 bases unmatched. CDR3 region: CASSNRGLNTEAFF. CDR3 in DNA: TGTGCCAGCAGCAACAGGGGACTGAACACTGAAGCTTTCTTT. Complete variable domain (other parts from reference TRBV2 and TRBJ1-1): EPEVTQTPSHQVTQMGQEVILRCVPISNHLYFYWYRQILGQKVEFLVSFYNNEISEKSEIFDDQFSVERPDGSNFTLKIRSTKLEDSAMYFCASSNRGLNTEAFFGQGTRLTVV.

The chain carries TRBV4-2 and TRBJ2-1; D may be TRBD2 (5 bases). Trimming cost V 0 bases and J 4 bases, with 10 bases left between them. This CDR3 has 15 residues. CDR1 LGHNA and CDR2 YNFKEQ come from the germline V gene. For the CDR3, the DNA is TGTGCCAGCAGCCAAGAAGCCCAGCGGTACAATGAGCAGTTCTTC. Residues: CASSQEAQRYNEQFF.

This chain uses TRBV19 with TRBJ1-2; D possibly corresponds to TRBD1 (6 bases). V was clipped by 8 bases and J by 1 base, with 14 bases between them. The CDR3 has 14 residues. Germline-derived CDR1 and CDR2 are LNHDA and SQIVND (reference sequence). CDR3 in DNA: TGTGCCAGTGCCGCGGGGGCCTTTAACTATGGCTACACCTTC. It is translated as CASAAGAFNYGYTF.

Only a few counts were recorded for this clone. The rearrangement links TRBV30 to TRBJ1-6; 8 positions agree with TRBD1. Trimming cost V 3 bases and J 7 bases; bases outside gene matches: 2. Looked up from germline, CDR1 is GTSNPN and CDR2 is SVGIG (reference sequence). The length of the CDR3 is 13 residues. The CDR3 DNA reads as TGTGCCTGGAGCCGGACAGGGAATTCACCCCTCCACTTT. Amino acids: CAWSRTGNSPLHF.

The chain uses TRBV7-9 and TRBJ1-2, with 9 bases matching TRBD1. The V gene's germline CDR1 is SEHNR and CDR2 FQNEAQ (reference sequence). Germline trimming cut 3 bases from V and 6 bases from J; bases unmatched to any gene: 8. The CDR3 consists of 15 residues. CDR3 bases: TGTGCCAGCAGCTTGGGACAGGGAGTACGGGATGGCTACACCTTC. The encoded protein is CASSLGQGVRDGYTF.

This chain joins TRBV2 and TRBJ2-1; D is unclear. Germline lookup yields CDR1 SNHLY and CDR2 FYNNEI. CDR3 size: 12 residues. The ends were cut back, 2 bases at V and 6 bases at J, with 5 bases in the middle. The chain's CDR3 is CASSETSNEQFF. CDR3 DNA sequence: TGTGCCAGCAGTGAAACTTCCAATGAGCAGTTCTTC.

The rearrangement joins TRBV4-2 to TRBJ1-2; a possible D gene is TRBD1 (6 bases). CDR1 LGHNA and CDR2 YNFKEQ come from the germline V gene. V was pared by 0 bases and J by 4 bases, with 15 bases between. The CDR3 is 16 residues long. Here the CDR3 DNA reads TGTGCCAGCAGCCAAGAAAGGGCAGGACAGTCCTATGGCTACACCTTC. Its protein is CASSQERAGQSYGYTF.

The chain is built from TRBV7-2 and TRBJ2-5; TRBD2 aligns across 16 bases. This CDR3 has 18 amino acids. Germline loops: CDR1 SGHTA, CDR2 FQGNSA. V lost 5 bases to trimming and J lost 5 bases; unmatched junction nucleotides: 11. The CDR3 loop is CASSVLPGLAGGVETQYF. The CDR3, as DNA: TGTGCCAGCAGCGTTCTTCCGGGACTAGCGGGAGGGGTCGAGACCCAGTACTTC.

The chain employs TRBV7-6 and TRBJ1-1, with TRBD1 matching 8 bases. From germline, CDR1 is SGHVS and CDR2 FNYEAQ. J gave up 5 bases and V 2 bases, and 7 bases lay outside the gene matches. The CDR3 sequence is 15 residues long. Here the CDR3 DNA reads TGTGCCAGCAGCTTAAGGTCAGGGGGCATTACTGAAGCTTTCTTT. Residues: CASSLRSGGITEAFF.

The chain is built from TRBV27 and TRBJ1-2; a weak D match, TRBD1 (6 bases). Trimming removed 4 bases from V and 3 bases from J, with 9 bases in between. This CDR3 is built from 13 residues. CDR1 is MNHEY and CDR2 is SMNVEV in the germline V gene (reference sequence). The CDR3 here is CASSSGQYYGYTF. CDR3 nucleotide sequence: TGTGCCAGCAGTTCCGGACAGTACTATGGCTACACCTTC.